This T cell receptor beta chain was captured in a study of cytomegalovirus exposure and HLA in healthy donors. The PCR was carried out with 60 Vbeta primers and 13 Jbeta primers. Some clones are missing from TCRdb's copy, which holds only in-frame ones; the method was immunoSEQ multiplex PCR. Of around 110,000 clones listed, over 8% were seen once; the top ten hold about 3%. The CDR3 totals 14 residues. CDR1 is MNHEY, CDR2 SVGAGI, per germline. The V gene lost 2 bases and the J gene lost 2 bases, with 10 bases spanning the gap. Whole-study findings and limits: In a later analysis, compared with equally common non-associated chains, HLA-associated beta chains were more expanded.

Concerning this clone itself: The target antigen is unknown.

V and J are TRBV6-5 and TRBJ2-7; D not certain. The sequence was collected from a man aged 25 to 45 in good health and CMV-seronegative. The specimen sequenced was PBMCs. The CDR3 region has the DNA TGTGCCAGCAGTTACGGAGCAGAGGCCTACGAGCAGTACTTC. It encodes CASSYGAEAYEQYF.